One sample yielded the 13 T cell receptor beta chains listed below, sequenced in a study of T cell changes during pregnancy in multiple sclerosis. Clones were sequenced by immunoSEQ multiplex PCR, and TCRdb holds only the in-frame ones, with some missing. Of tens of thousands of clones in the sample, about 85% were seen once. The sequencing here drew on CD8+ T cells from peripheral blood mononuclear cells, taken in the first trimester of pregnancy. Every receptor here comes from a female donor in good health, enrolled as a control in a pregnancy study.

This chain links TRBV15 with TRBJ2-2, with 7 bases identical to TRBD2. The CDR3 sequence is 17 residues long. Germline V gene sequence: CDR1 LNHNV, CDR2 YYDKDF (reference sequence). The V and J ends lost 0 bases and 0 bases, in that order; junction bases with no gene match: 4. The CDR3 nucleotides read TGTGCCACCAGCAGAGATATGGGACTAACGAACACCGGGGAGCTGTTTTTT. Protein: CATSRDMGLTNTGELFF.

The chain uses TRBV9 and TRBJ2-2; D gene uncertain. The V and J ends lost 7 bases and 2 bases respectively, with 15 bases between them. This CDR3 is built from 15 residues. The germline CDR1 and CDR2 sequences are SGDLS and YYNGEE. CDR3 bases: TGTGCCAGCTCCCGCCTCAGGAAAAACACCGGGGAGCTGTTTTTT. Encoded protein: CASSRLRKNTGELFF.

The chain employs TRBV14 and TRBJ2-5; D is undetermined. The V end lost 1 base, the J end lost 5 bases, and 11 bases lay between the germline ends. Germline lookup yields CDR1 SGHDN and CDR2 FVKESK. The length of the CDR3 is 14 residues. CDR3 coding DNA: TGTGCCAGCAGCCAAGCCCCCAACGGGGAGACCCAGTACTTC. This encodes CASSQAPNGETQYF.

V gene TRBV5-6 combines with J gene TRBJ2-3; possible D gene TRBD2, 6 bases. Germline CDR1 reads SGHDT; CDR2 reads YYEEEE. V was cut by 0 bases and J by 9 bases, with 17 bases left in between. The CDR3 runs to 15 residues. CDR3 coding DNA: TGTGCCAGCAGCTTGGGTGGGACTGCCTCCAGAACGCAGTATTTT. Translation: CASSLGGTASRTQYF.

The chain recombines TRBV4-3 with TRBJ2-7, with D perhaps TRBD2 (5 bases). With 0 bases removed from V and 2 bases from J, the gap between germline ends came to 14 bases. The CDR3 has 16 amino acids. CDR1 LGHNA and CDR2 YSLEER come from the germline V gene. This chain's CDR3 is CASSQDRRGLPYEQYF. CDR3 coding DNA: TGCGCCAGCAGCCAAGATCGGAGAGGGCTACCCTACGAGCAGTACTTC.

CDR3 in DNA: TGTGCCAGCAGCGCGAGACAGGGACGGAACACCATATATTTT. It is translated as CASSARQGRNTIYF. This rearrangement joins TRBV9 to TRBJ1-3; 7 positions match TRBD1. CDR3 size: 14 residues. The V and J ends lost 3 bases and 7 bases, in that order; junction bases with no gene match: 7. Per germline, CDR1 SGDLS and CDR2 YYNGEE.

This sequence joins TRBV7-9 and TRBJ2-7, with D maybe TRBD2 (5 bases). V lost 4 bases to trimming and J lost 4 bases, with 8 bases between them. The CDR3 loop spans 12 amino acids. In germline, CDR1 is SEHNR, CDR2 FQNEAQ (reference sequence). CDR3 sequence reads: CASSSRGYEQYF. The CDR3 coding sequence is TGTGCCAGCAGCTCCAGAGGGTACGAGCAGTACTTC.

The rearrangement links TRBV11-3 to TRBJ2-1; D call uncertain. V was trimmed by 3 bases and J by 0 bases, leaving 9 bases between them. Germline CDR1 and CDR2: SGHNT and YENEEA. The CDR3 runs to 15 residues. This CDR3 is CASSFTFSSYNEQFF. CDR3 nucleotide sequence: TGTGCCAGCAGCTTCACCTTTAGCTCCTACAATGAGCAGTTCTTC.

The J gene is TRBJ1-5, the V gene TRBV27; 10 nucleotides align to TRBD1. Germline-derived CDR1 and CDR2 are MNHEY and SMNVEV (reference sequence). Losses at the gene ends were 5 bases for V and 2 bases for J; bases not matched to a gene: 3. This CDR3 region has 15 residues. The CDR3 DNA is TGTGCCAGCAGTCAGGGGACAGGGGGCAATCAGCCCCAGCATTTT. It codes for CASSQGTGGNQPQHF.

The chain employs TRBV4-3 and TRBJ1-5; the D gene is possibly TRBD1 (5 bases). Germline-derived CDR1 and CDR2 are LGHNA and YSLEER. The CDR3 totals 15 residues. The V end lost 4 bases, the J end lost 0 bases, and 10 bases lay between the germline ends. The CDR3 is CASSPYRTSNQPQHF. CDR3 nucleotide sequence: TGCGCCAGCAGCCCTTACAGGACTAGCAATCAGCCCCAGCATTTT.

The chain combines TRBV7-8 with TRBJ2-1, with TRBD2 as a possible D gene (6 bases). This CDR3 has 13 amino acids. CDR1 is SGHVS and CDR2 is FQNEAQ in the germline V gene. V was shortened by 3 bases and J by 9 bases, with 12 bases between the two germline ends. Here the CDR3 reads CASSLATSIEQFF. CDR3 nucleotides: TGTGCCAGCAGCTTGGCCACTAGCATTGAGCAGTTCTTC.

The chain is built from TRBV19 and TRBJ1-2, with D maybe TRBD1 (6 bases). Germline V gives CDR1 LNHDA, CDR2 SQIVND (reference sequence). Deletions cut 7 bases from V and 0 bases from J, with 12 bases between. The CDR3 contains 14 residues. The CDR3 region is CASISTGANYGYTF. CDR3 coding DNA: TGTGCCAGTATTTCGACAGGAGCTAACTATGGCTACACCTTC.

This chain connects TRBV29-1 to TRBJ2-7, with D maybe TRBD1 (6 bases). There are 14 residues in the CDR3. With 3 bases removed from V and 0 bases from J, the gap between germline ends came to 12 bases. Per germline, CDR1 SQVTM and CDR2 ANQGSEA. CDR3 amino acids: CSVEGTGSSYEQYF. The DNA for the CDR3 is TGCAGCGTTGAGGGTACAGGGAGCTCCTACGAGCAGTACTTC.